A single sample gave rise to the 7 T cell receptor beta chains below, sequenced in a study of T cell responses to AZD1222 COVID-19 vaccine (dated by TCRdb to about 2021). Receptor libraries were prepared by the immunoSEQ multiplex PCR assay. TCRdb carries this immuneACCESS record with in-frame sequences only. Its versions omit some clonotypes, under half of them owing to an unresolved V gene in the studies checked, with the rest unexplained. For this sample the table gives some 130,000 clones, of which around nine tenths were detected only once. The leading ten clones occupy approximately 6% of the sample. The time point label corresponds to: baseline before first vaccination. The source was peripheral blood, collected on day 0 of AZD1222 vaccination. The receptors shown here come from an adult in good health.

V usage is TRBV6-5 and J usage is TRBJ1-6; D may be TRBD1 (5 bases). The germline CDR1 and CDR2 sequences are MNHEY and SVGAGI. This CDR3 region has 15 residues. V gave up 0 bases and J gave up 12 bases, with 15 bases separating them. The CDR3 coding sequence is TGTGCCAGCAGTTACTCGATGGGTGGGGGTTTACCCCTCCACTTT. Its translation is CASSYSMGGGLPLHF.

This sequence joins TRBV30 and TRBJ2-1, with a possible D match to TRBD2 (5 bases). Germline V lookup: CDR1 GTSNPN, CDR2 SVGIG (reference sequence). This CDR3 region has 13 residues. V lost 4 bases, J lost 7 bases, and 14 bases lay in between. The CDR3 region is CAWTTIWENEQFF. DNA of the CDR3: TGTGCCTGGACCACTATTTGGGAGAATGAGCAGTTCTTC.

This chain uses TRBV30 with TRBJ1-2; weak D call: TRBD1 (6 bases). The ends were cut back, 2 bases at V and 5 bases at J, with 15 bases in the middle. Germline loops: CDR1 GTSNPN, CDR2 SVGIG (reference sequence). The length of the CDR3 is 14 residues. CDR3 nucleotide sequence: TGTGCCTGGAGTACGGCCGGCAGGGGATATGGCTACACCTTC. Its protein is CAWSTAGRGYGYTF.

The V call is TRBV9, the J call TRBJ1-5, with D possibly being TRBD1 (6 bases). CDR3 length equals 14 residues. Germline V CDR1 and CDR2: SGDLS, YYNGEE. V lost 0 bases, J lost 7 bases, and 11 bases lay in between. In nucleotides, the CDR3 is TGTGCCAGCAGCGTAGATGCGGGGGCACAGCCCCAGCATTTT. Translating gives CASSVDAGAQPQHF.

This chain links TRBV13 with TRBJ1-3; a weak D match, TRBD1 (6 bases). CDR3 length: 15 residues. Germline CDR1 PRHDT, CDR2 FYEKMQ (reference sequence). V lost 5 bases and J lost 2, with 13 bases in between. This chain's CDR3 is CASSVNRVTGNTIYF. The CDR3 DNA is TGTGCCAGCAGCGTTAACAGGGTCACTGGAAACACCATATATTTT.

The CDR3: CASSGQGESGQPQHF. The DNA of the CDR3 is TGTGCCAGCAGTGGACAGGGGGAATCGGGACAGCCCCAGCATTTT. The chain carries TRBV13 and TRBJ1-5, with TRBD1 matching over 10 bases. With 6 bases clipped from V and 7 bases from J, the junction kept 9 bases outside the gene matches. The CDR3 is 15 residues long. Per germline, CDR1 PRHDT and CDR2 FYEKMQ (reference sequence).

This chain joins TRBV6-5 and TRBJ1-1; the D is unclear. Trimming took 0 bases from V and 7 from J, leaving 15 bases between them. CDR1 and CDR2 (germline): MNHEY, SVGAGI. The CDR3 sequence is 15 residues long. The CDR3 is CASSYSPREGNEAFF. The CDR3 DNA reads as TGTGCCAGCAGTTACTCACCTAGGGAAGGAAATGAAGCTTTCTTT.